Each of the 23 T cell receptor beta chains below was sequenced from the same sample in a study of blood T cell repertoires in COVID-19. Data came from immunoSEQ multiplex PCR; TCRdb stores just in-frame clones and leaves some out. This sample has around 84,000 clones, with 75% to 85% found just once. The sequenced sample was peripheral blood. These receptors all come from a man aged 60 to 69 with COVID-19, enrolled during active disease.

The DNA of the CDR3 is TGTGCAACAGGGACGGACACAGATACGCAGTATTTT. It codes for CATGTDTDTQYF. The rearrangement uses TRBV10-3 and TRBJ2-3, with D possibly TRBD1 on 6 matching bases. Germline loops: CDR1 ENHRY, CDR2 SYGVKD. The CDR3 contains 12 residues.

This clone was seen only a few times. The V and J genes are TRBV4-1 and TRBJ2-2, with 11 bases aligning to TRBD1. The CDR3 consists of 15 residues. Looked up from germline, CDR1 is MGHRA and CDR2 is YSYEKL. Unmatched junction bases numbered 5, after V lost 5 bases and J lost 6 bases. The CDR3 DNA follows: TGCGCCAGCAGCTCCCCGGGACAGGGGGCCGGGGAGCTGTTTTTT. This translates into CASSSPGQGAGELFF.

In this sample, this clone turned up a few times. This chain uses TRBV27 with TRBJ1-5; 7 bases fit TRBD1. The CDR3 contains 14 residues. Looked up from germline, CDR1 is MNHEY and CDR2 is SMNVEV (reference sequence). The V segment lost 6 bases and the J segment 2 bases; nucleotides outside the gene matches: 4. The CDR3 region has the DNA TGTGCCAGCAGCCACAGGGGTGGCAATCAGCCCCAGCATTTT. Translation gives CASSHRGGNQPQHF.

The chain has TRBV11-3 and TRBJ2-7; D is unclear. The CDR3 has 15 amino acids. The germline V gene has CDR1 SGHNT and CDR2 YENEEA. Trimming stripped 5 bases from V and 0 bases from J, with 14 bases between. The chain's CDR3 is CASSPKRSSSYEQYF. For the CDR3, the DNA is TGTGCCAGCAGCCCCAAGAGGTCCAGCTCCTACGAGCAGTACTTC.

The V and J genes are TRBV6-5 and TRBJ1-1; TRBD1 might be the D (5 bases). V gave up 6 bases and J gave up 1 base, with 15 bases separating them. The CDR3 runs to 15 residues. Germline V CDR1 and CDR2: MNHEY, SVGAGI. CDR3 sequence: CASRSTTTANTEAFF. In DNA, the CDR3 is TGTGCCAGCAGATCCACAACGACAGCGAACACTGAAGCTTTCTTT.

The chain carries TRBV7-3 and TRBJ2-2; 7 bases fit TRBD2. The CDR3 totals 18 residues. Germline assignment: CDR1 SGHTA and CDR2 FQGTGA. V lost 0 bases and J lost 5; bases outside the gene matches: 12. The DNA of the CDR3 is TGTGCCAGCAGCTTAACGACTAGCCGCCAAGTAAGTACCGGGGAGCTGTTTTTT. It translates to CASSLTTSRQVSTGELFF.

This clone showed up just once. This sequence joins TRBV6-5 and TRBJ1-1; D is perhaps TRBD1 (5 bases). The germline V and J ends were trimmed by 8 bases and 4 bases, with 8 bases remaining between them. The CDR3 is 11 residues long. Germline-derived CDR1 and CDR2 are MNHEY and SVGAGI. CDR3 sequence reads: CASRQSTEAFF. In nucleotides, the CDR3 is TGTGCCAGCCGACAGAGCACTGAAGCTTTCTTT.

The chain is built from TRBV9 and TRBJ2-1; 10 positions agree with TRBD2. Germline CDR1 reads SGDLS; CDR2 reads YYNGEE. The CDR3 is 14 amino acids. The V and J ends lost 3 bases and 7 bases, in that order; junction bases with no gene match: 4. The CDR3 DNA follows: TGTGCCAGCAGCGAGCGGGGGGGCTGGAATGAGCAGTTCTTC. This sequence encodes CASSERGGWNEQFF. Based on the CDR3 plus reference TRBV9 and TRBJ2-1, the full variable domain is DSGVTQTPKHLITATGQRVTLRCSPRSGDLSVYWYQQSLDQGLQFLIQYYNGEERAKGNILERFSAQQFPDLHSELNLSSLELGDSALYFCASSERGGWNEQFFGPGTRLTVL.

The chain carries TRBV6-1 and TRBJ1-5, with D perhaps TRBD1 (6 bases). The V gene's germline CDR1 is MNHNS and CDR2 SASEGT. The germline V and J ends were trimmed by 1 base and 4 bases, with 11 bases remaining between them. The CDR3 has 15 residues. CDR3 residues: CASSEGGGANQPQHF. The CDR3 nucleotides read TGTGCCAGCAGTGAAGGAGGGGGGGCGAATCAGCCCCAGCATTTT.

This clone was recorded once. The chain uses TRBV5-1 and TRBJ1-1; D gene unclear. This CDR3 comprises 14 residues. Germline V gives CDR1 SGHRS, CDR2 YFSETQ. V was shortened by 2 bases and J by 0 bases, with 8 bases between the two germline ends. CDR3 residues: CASSLGALNTEAFF. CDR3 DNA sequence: TGCGCCAGCAGCTTAGGAGCGTTGAACACTGAAGCTTTCTTT.

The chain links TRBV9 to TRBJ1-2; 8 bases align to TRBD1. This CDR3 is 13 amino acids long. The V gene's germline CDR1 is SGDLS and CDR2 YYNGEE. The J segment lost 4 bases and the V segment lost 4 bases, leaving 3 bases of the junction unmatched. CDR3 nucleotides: TGTGCCAGCAGCAACACAGGGGGCTATGGCTACACCTTC. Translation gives CASSNTGGYGYTF.

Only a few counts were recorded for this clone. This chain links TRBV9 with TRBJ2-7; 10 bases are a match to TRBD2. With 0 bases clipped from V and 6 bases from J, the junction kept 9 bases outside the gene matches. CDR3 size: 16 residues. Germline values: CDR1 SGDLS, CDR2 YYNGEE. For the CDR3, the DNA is TGTGCCAGCAGCGTAGATAGTCTAGCGGGAGTCCTCGAGCAGTACTTC. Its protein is CASSVDSLAGVLEQYF.

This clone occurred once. This CDR3 reads CASKQREGREQYF. The CDR3 DNA is TGTGCCAGCAAACAGCGGGAGGGCCGCGAGCAGTACTTC. The chain joins TRBV6-5 to TRBJ2-7, with 10 bases lining up with TRBD2. V was pared by 7 bases and J by 6 bases, with 6 bases of the junction left unmatched. This CDR3 has 13 amino acids. Germline V gene data show CDR1 as MNHEY and CDR2 as SVGAGI.

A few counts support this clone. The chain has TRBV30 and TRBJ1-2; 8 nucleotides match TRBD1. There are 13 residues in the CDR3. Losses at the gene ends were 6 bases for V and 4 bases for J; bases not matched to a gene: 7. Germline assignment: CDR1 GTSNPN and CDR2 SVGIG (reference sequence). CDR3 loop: CACSRDRPYGYTF. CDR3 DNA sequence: TGTGCCTGCTCACGGGACAGGCCCTATGGCTACACCTTC. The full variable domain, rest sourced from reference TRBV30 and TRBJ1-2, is SQTIHQWPATLVQPVGSPLSLECTVEGTSNPNLYWYRQAAGRGLQLLFYSVGIGQISSEVPQNLSASRPQDRQFILSSKKLLLSDSGFYLCACSRDRPYGYTFGSGTRLTVV.

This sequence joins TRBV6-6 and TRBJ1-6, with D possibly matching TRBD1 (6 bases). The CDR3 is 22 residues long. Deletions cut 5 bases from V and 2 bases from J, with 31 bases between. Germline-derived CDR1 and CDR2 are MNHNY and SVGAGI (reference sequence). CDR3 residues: CASSLKRPQGTPRATYNSPLHF. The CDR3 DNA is TGTGCCAGCAGTCTAAAAAGACCACAGGGAACCCCTAGGGCAACCTATAATTCACCCCTCCACTTT.

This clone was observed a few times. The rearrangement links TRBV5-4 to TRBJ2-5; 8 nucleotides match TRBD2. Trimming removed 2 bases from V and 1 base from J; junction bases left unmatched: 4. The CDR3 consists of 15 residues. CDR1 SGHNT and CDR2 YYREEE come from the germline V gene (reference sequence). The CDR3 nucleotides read TGTGCCAGCAGCTTTAAGCGGGAGATCCAAGAGACCCAGTACTTC. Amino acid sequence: CASSFKREIQETQYF.

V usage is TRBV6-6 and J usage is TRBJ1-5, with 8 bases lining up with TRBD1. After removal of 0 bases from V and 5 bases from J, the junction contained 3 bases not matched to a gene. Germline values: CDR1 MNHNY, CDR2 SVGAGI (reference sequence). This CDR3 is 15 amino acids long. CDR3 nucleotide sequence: TGTGCCAGCAGTTACTCTAACAGGGGGGATCAGCCCCAGCATTTT. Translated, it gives CASSYSNRGDQPQHF.

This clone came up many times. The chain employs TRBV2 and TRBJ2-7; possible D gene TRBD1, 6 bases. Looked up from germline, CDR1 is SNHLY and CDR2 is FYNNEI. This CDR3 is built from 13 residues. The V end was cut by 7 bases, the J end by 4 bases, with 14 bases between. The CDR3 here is CASKPGVVYEQYF. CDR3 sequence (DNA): TGTGCCAGCAAACCAGGGGTTGTGTACGAGCAGTACTTC. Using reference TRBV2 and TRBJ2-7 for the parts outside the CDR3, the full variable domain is EPEVTQTPSHQVTQMGQEVILRCVPISNHLYFYWYRQILGQKVEFLVSFYNNEISEKSEIFDDQFSVERPDGSNFTLKIRSTKLEDSAMYFCASKPGVVYEQYFGPGTRLTVT.

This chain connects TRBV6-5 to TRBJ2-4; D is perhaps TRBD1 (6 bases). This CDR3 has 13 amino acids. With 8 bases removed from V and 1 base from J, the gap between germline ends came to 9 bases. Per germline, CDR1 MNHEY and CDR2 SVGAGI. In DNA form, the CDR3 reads TGTGCCAGCGACGACAGGGCCAAAAACATTCAGTACTTC. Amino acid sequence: CASDDRAKNIQYF.

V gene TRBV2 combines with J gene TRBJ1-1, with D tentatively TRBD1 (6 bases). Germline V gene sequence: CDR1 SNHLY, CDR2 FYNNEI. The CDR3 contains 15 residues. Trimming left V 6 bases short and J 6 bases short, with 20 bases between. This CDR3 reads CASSARDTRSAEAFF. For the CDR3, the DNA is TGTGCCAGCAGCGCCCGGGACACCCGGTCGGCTGAAGCTTTCTTT.

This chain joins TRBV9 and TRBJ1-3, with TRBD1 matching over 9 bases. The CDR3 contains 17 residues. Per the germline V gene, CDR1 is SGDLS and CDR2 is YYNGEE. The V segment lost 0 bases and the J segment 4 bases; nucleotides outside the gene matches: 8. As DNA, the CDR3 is TGTGCCAGCAGCGTAGTTTCCGGACAGGGGCCGGGAAACACCATATATTTT. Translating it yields CASSVVSGQGPGNTIYF. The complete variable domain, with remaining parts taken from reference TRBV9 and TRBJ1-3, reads DSGVTQTPKHLITATGQRVTLRCSPRSGDLSVYWYQQSLDQGLQFLIQYYNGEERAKGNILERFSAQQFPDLHSELNLSSLELGDSALYFCASSVVSGQGPGNTIYFGEGSWLTVV.

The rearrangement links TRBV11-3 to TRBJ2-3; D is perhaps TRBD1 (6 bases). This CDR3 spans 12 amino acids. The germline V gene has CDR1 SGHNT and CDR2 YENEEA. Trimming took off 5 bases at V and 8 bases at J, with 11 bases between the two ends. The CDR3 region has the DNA TGTGCCAGCAGCACCGAACAGGGTACGCAGTATTTT. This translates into CASSTEQGTQYF. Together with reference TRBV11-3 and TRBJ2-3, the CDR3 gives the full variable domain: EAGVVQSPRYKIIEKKQPVAFWCNPISGHNTLYWYLQNLGQGPELLIRYENEEAVDDSQLPKDRFSAERLKGVDSTLKIQPAELGDSAVYLCASSTEQGTQYFGPGTRLTVL.

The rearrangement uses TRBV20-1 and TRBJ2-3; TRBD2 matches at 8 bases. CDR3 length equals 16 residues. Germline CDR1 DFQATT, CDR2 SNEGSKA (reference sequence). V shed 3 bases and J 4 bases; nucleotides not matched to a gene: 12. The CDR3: CSASRPGGVDSDTQYF. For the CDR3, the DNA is TGCAGTGCTAGTCGCCCGGGAGGGGTAGACTCAGATACGCAGTATTTT.